The rows below give T cell receptor beta chains drawn from one sample of a study of T cell changes during pregnancy in multiple sclerosis. Measured with immunoSEQ multiplex PCR; TCRdb has only the in-frame clones, and not every one. The data hold approximately 20,000 clones, with approximately 90% observed a single time. Source: CD4+ T cells from peripheral blood mononuclear cells, taken in the third trimester of pregnancy. The receptors stem from a female donor with multiple sclerosis, enrolled in a pregnancy study. Both conserved end residues are part of each CDR3.

V gene	J gene	CDR3 protein
TRBV5-1	TRBJ2-5	CASSLSGKETQYF
TRBV5-5	TRBJ2-2	CASSLAGTPTGELFF
TRBV18	TRBJ1-2	CASSSLQGEGYGYTF
TRBV28	TRBJ1-2	CASSREVYYGYTF
TRBV7-9	TRBJ1-1	CASSRQGNTEAFF
TRBV29-1	TRBJ1-6	CSVSAGGKNSPLHF
TRBV11-3	TRBJ2-1	CASSLGPGNNEQFF
TRBV4-3	TRBJ1-2	CASSPRKGARGYGYTF
TRBV4-1	TRBJ2-3	CASSRPQDTQYF
TRBV7-2	TRBJ2-6	CASSLRGGAGANVLTF
TRBV29-1	TRBJ2-3	CSVIIAGGSTDTQYF
TRBV7-7	TRBJ2-7	CASSLELAGAGEQYF
TRBV5-1	TRBJ2-5	CASSPGTGNVETQYF
TRBV5-1	TRBJ1-1	CASSPFGGDRVYAFF
TRBV27	TRBJ1-2	CASSPRRGGSGYTF
TRBV7-6	TRBJ1-2	CASSFYGQGYGYTF
TRBV2	TRBJ1-1	CASRGQGNTEAFF
TRBV5-1	TRBJ2-5	CASSSGLAGARPQETQYF
TRBV5-1	TRBJ2-2	CASSLKVTGNTGELFF
TRBV5-1	TRBJ1-4	CASSLGTGGEKLFF
TRBV15	TRBJ2-1	CATSSVGQGEYRDEQFF
TRBV18	TRBJ1-3	CASSRDRGTGNTIYF
TRBV5-1	TRBJ2-2	CASGTGRVTGELFF
TRBV5-6	TRBJ2-1	CASSRTMTYNEQFF
TRBV29-1	TRBJ1-2	CSAGQNYGYTF
TRBV27	TRBJ2-7	CASSLGYRGTARYEQYF
TRBV7-2	TRBJ2-5	CASSPRQTQETQYF
TRBV7-3	TRBJ2-7	CASSSGGEQYF
TRBV28	TRBJ2-7	CASRRGQGSYEQYF
TRBV5-4	TRBJ2-7	CASSLGGETYEQYF
TRBV2	TRBJ2-5	CASGQGETQYF
TRBV18	TRBJ2-1	CASSRGTSGWDEQFF
TRBV19	TRBJ1-2	CASRNPGGGYGYTF
TRBV7-3	TRBJ1-1	CASSLNLQGASEAFF
TRBV7-9	TRBJ1-4	CASSRDTGPTNEKLFF
TRBV9	TRBJ2-3	CASSWRVSTDTQYF
TRBV11-2	TRBJ2-1	CASSLGLLGEQFF
TRBV11-2	TRBJ1-1	CASSLQIMNTEAFF
TRBV19	TRBJ2-5	CASSIGHATQYF
TRBV30	TRBJ2-4	CAWSVQNIQYF
TRBV6-4	TRBJ2-1	CASSAGQASYNEQFF
TRBV11-3	TRBJ1-1	CASSGQGSMNTEAFF
TRBV30	TRBJ1-6	CAWRVTSSYNSPLHF
TRBV7-2	TRBJ2-3	CASSISGGPTDTQYF
TRBV29-1	TRBJ2-5	CSATPKETQYF
TRBV6-1	TRBJ2-7	CASITGTGIPYEQYF
TRBV10-1	TRBJ2-7	CASKPGLNSYEQYF
TRBV15	TRBJ2-7	CATSRGLPTGGGYEQYF
TRBV7-9	TRBJ2-1	CASSLWGGNEQFF
TRBV7-7	TRBJ2-2	CASSLDRGDTGELFF